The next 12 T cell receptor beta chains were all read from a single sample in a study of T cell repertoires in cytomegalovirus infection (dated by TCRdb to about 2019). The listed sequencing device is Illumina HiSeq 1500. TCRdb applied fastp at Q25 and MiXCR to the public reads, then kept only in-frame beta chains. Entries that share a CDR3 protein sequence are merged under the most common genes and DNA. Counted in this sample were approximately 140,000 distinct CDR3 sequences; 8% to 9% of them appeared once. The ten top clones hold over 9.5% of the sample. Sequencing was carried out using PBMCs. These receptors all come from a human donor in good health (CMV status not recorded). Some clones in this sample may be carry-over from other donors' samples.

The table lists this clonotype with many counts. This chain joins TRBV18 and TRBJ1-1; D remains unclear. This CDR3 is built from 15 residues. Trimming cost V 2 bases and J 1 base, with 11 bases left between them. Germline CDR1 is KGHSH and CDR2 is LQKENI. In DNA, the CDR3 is TGTGCCAGCTCACCAGCCCGTAGTAAGAACACTGAAGCTTTCTTT. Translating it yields CASSPARSKNTEAFF. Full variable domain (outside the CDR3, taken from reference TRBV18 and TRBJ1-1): NAGVMQNPRHLVRRRGQEARLRCSPMKGHSHVYWYRQLPEEGLKFMVYLQKENIIDESGMPKERFSAEFPKEGPSILRIQQVVRGDSAAYFCASSPARSKNTEAFFGQGTRLTVV.

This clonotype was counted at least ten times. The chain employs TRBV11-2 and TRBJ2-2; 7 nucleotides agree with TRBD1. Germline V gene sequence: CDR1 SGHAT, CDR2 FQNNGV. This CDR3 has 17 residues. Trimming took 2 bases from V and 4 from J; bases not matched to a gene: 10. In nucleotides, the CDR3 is TGTGCCAGCAGCTTACTATTCGCCAGGGGGTCCACCGGGGAGCTGTTTTTT. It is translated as CASSLLFARGSTGELFF.

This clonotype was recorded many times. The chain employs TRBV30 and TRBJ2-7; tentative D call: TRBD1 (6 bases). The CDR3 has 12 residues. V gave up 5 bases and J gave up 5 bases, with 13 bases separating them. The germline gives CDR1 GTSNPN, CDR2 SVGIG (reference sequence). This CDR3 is CAWADRGNEQYF. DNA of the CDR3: TGTGCCTGGGCGGACAGAGGGAACGAGCAGTACTTC.

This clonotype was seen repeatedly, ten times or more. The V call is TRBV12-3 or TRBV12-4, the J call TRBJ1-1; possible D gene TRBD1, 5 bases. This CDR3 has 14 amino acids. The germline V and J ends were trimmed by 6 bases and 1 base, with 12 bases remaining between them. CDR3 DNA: TGTGCCAGCAGCCGATCGACAGCGAACACTGAAGCTTTCTTT. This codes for CASSRSTANTEAFF.

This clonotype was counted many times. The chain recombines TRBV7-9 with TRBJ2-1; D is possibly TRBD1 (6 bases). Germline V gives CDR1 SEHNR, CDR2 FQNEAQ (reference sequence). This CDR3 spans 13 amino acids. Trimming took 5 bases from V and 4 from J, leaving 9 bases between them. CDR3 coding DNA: TGTGCCAGCAGCGTGGGACAATACAATGAGCAGTTCTTC. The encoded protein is CASSVGQYNEQFF.

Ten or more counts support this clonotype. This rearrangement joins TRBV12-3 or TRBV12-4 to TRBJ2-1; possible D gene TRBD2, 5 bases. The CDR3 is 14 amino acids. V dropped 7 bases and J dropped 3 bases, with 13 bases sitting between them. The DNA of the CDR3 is TGTGCCAGCACCCCCGGGAATTTCTACAATGAGCAGTTCTTC. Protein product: CASTPGNFYNEQFF.

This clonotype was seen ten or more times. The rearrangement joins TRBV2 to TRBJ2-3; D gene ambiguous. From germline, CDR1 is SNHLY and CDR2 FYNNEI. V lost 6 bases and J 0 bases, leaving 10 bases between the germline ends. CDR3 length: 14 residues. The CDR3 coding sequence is TGTGCCAGCAGGAAGGAAACAAGCACAGATACGCAGTATTTT. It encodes CASRKETSTDTQYF.

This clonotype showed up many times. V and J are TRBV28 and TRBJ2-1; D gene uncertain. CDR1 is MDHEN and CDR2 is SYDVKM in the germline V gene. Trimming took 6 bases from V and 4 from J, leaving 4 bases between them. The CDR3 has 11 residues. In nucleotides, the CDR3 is TGTGCCAGCAGGAGTTACAATGAGCAGTTCTTC. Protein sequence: CASRSYNEQFF.

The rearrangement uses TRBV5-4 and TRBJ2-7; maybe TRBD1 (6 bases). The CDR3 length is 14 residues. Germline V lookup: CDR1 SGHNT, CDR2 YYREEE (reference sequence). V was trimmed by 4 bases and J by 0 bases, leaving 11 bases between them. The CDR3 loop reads CASSATGSSYEQYF. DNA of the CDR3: TGTGCCAGCAGCGCCACAGGGAGCTCCTACGAGCAGTACTTC.

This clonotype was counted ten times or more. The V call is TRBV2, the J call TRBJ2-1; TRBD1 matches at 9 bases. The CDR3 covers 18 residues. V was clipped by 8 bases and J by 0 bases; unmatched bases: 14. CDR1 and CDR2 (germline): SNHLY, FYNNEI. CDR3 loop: CASGWDRVPSSSYNEQFF. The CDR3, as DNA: TGTGCCAGCGGTTGGGACAGGGTCCCTTCGAGCTCCTACAATGAGCAGTTCTTC.

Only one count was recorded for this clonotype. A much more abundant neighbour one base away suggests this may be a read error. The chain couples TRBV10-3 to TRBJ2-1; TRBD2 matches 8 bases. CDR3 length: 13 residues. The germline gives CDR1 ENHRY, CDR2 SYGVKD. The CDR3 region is CAISGGAYDEQFF. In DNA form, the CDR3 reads TGTGCCATCAGCGGGGGGGCCTACGATGAGCAGTTCTTC.

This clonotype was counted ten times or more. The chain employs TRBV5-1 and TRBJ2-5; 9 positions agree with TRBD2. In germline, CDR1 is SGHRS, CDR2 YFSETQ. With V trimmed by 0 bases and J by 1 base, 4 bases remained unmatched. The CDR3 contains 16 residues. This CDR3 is CASSLAVRGGQETQYF. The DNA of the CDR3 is TGCGCCAGCAGCTTGGCCGTGCGGGGGGGCCAAGAGACCCAGTACTTC.